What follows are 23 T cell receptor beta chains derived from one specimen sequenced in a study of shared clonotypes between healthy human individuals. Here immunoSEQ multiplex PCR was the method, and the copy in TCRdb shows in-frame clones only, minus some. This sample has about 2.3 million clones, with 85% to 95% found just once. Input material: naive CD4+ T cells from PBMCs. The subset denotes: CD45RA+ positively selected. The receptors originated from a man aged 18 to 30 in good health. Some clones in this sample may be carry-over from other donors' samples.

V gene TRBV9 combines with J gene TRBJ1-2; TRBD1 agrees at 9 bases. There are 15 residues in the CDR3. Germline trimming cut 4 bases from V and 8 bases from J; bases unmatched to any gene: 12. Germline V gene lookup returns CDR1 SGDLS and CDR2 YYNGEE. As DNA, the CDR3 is TGTGCCAGCAGCCTCGCGACTCAGACAGGGGGAGGCTACACCTTC. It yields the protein CASSLATQTGGGYTF.

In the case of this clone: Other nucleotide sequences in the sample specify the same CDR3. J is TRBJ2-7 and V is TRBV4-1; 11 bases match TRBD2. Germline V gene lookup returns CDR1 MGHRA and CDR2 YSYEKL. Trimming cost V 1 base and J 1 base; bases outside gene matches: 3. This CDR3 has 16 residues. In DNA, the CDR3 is TGCGCCAGCAGCCAAGCATTAGCGGGAGGGTCCTACGAGCAGTACTTC. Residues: CASSQALAGGSYEQYF.

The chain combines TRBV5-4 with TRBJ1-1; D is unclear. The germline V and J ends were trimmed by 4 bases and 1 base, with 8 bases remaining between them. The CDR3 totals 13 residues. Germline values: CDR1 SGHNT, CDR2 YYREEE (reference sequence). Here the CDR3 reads CASSPPGNTEAFF. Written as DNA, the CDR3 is TGTGCCAGCAGCCCTCCGGGGAACACTGAAGCTTTCTTT.

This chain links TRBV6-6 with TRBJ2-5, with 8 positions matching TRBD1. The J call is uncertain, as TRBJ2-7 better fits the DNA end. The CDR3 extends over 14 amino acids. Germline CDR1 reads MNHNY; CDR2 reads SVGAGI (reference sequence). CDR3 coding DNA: TGTGCCAGCCGTCCCGGGACAGGCCCTTACGAGCAGTACTTC. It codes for CASRPGTGPYEQYF.

The CDR3 spells CASRTGGENYGYTF. The CDR3 coding sequence is TGTGCCAGCAGGACAGGGGGCGAGAACTATGGCTACACCTTC. The chain recombines TRBV28 with TRBJ1-2, with 10 positions matching TRBD1. CDR1 MDHEN and CDR2 SYDVKM come from the germline V gene. CDR3 length: 14 residues. V lost 6 bases, J lost 2 bases, and 3 bases stayed unmatched.

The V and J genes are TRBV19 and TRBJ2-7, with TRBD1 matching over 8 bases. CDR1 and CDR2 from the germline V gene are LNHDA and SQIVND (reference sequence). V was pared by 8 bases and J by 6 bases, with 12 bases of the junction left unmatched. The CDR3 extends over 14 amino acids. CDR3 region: CASGRGQGAGEQYF. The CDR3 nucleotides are TGTGCCAGTGGAAGGGGGCAGGGGGCGGGCGAGCAGTACTTC.

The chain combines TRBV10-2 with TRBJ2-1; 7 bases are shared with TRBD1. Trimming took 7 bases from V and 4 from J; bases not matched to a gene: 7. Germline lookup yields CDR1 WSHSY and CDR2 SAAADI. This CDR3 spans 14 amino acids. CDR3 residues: CASTGTDTYNEQFF. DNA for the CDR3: TGCGCCAGCACCGGGACAGACACTTACAATGAGCAGTTCTTC.

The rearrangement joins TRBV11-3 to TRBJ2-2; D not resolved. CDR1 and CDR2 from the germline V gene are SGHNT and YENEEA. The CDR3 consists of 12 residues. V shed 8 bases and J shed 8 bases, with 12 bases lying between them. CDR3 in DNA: TGTGCCAGCGCTCGTTTCAGGGGGGAGCTGTTTTTT. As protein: CASARFRGELFF.

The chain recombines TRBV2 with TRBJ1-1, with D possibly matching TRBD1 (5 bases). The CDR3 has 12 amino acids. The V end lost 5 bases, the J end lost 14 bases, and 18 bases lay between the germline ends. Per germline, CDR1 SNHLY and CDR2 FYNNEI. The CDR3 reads CASSLGQGVEFF. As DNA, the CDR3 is TGTGCCAGCAGTTTGGGGCAAGGGGTCGAGTTCTTT.

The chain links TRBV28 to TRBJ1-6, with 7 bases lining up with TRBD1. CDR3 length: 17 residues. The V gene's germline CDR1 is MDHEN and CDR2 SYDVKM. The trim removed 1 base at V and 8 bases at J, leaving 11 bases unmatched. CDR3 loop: CASSLLRTQGSDSPLHF. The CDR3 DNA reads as TGTGCCAGCAGTTTATTGCGGACACAGGGGAGCGATTCACCCCTCCACTTT.

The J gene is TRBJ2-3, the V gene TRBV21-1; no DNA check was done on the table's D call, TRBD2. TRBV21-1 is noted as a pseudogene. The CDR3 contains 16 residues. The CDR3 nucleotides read TGTGCCAGCAGCAAGGGGGGAGCGCCCAGCACAGATACGCAGTATTTT. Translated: CASSKGGAPSTDTQYF.

This chain's CDR3 is CASSQNTGSQTYEQYF. The CDR3, as DNA: TGTGCCAGCAGCCAAAACACCGGGAGCCAGACCTACGAGCAGTACTTC. The chain uses TRBV7-9 and TRBJ2-7; weak D call: TRBD2 (6 bases). Trimming stripped 5 bases from V and 2 bases from J, with 19 bases between. From germline, CDR1 is SEHNR and CDR2 FQNEAQ (reference sequence). This CDR3 has 16 amino acids.

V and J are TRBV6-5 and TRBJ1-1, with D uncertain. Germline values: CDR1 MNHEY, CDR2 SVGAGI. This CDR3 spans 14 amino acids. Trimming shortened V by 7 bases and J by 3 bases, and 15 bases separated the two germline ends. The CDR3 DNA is TGTGCCAGCAAGGGTCAGAACTCTTACACTGAAGCTTTCTTT. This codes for CASKGQNSYTEAFF.

The CDR3 coding sequence is TGTGCCAGCAGTTACTCGGAAGAAGAGCAGTTCTTC. Its translation: CASSYSEEEQFF. J is TRBJ2-1 and V is TRBV6-6; D gene ambiguous. The germline V gene has CDR1 MNHNY and CDR2 SVGAGI (reference sequence). The CDR3 is 12 amino acids. The germline V and J ends were trimmed by 0 bases and 10 bases, with 7 bases remaining between them.

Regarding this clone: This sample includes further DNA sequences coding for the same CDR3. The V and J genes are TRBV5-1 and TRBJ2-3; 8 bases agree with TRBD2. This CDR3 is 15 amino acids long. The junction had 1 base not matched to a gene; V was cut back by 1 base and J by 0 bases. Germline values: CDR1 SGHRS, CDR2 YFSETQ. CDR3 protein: CASSLLAGSTDTQYF. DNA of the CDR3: TGCGCCAGCAGCTTGCTAGCGGGTAGCACAGATACGCAGTATTTT. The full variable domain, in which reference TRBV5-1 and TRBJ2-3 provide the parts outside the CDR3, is KAGVTQTPRYLIKTRGQQVTLSCSPISGHRSVSWYQQTPGQGLQFLFEYFSETQRNKGNFPGRFSGRQFSNSRSEMNVSTLELGDSALYLCASSLLAGSTDTQYFGPGTRLTVL.

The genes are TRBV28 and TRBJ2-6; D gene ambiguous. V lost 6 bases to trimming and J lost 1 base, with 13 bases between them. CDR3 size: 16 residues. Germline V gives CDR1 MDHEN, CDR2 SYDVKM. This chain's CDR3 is CASRVSETSGANVLTF. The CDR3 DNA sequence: TGTGCCAGCAGGGTGTCCGAAACTTCTGGGGCCAACGTCCTGACTTTC.

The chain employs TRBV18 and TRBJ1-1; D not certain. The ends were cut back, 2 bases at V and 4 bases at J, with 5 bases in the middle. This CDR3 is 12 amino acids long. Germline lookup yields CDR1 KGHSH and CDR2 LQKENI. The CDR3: CASSPTLTEAFF. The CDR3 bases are TGTGCCAGCTCACCAACCCTCACTGAAGCTTTCTTT.

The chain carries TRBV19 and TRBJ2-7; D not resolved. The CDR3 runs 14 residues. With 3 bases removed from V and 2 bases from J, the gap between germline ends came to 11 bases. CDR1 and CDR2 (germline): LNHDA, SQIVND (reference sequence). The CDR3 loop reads CASSIGFPPYEQYF. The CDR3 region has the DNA TGTGCCAGTAGTATTGGATTCCCCCCCTACGAGCAGTACTTC. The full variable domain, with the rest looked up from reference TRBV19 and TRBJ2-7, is DGGITQSPKYLFRKEGQNVTLSCEQNLNHDAMYWYRQDPGQGLRLIYYSQIVNDFQKGDIAEGYSVSREKKESFPLTVTSAQKNPTAFYLCASSIGFPPYEQYFGPGTRLTVT.

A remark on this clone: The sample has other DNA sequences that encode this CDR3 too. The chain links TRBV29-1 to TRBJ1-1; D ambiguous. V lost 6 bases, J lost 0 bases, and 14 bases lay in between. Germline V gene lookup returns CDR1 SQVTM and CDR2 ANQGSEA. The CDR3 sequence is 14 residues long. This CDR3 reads CSVVRVLMNTEAFF. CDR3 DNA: TGCAGCGTCGTAAGGGTTCTCATGAACACTGAAGCTTTCTTT.

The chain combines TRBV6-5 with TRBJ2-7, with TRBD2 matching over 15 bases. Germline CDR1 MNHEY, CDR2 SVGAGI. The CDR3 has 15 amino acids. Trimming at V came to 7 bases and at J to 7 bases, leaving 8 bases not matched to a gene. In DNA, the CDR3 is TGTGCCAGCACCCTAATCGGGACTAGCGGGAGGGAGCAGTACTTC. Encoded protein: CASTLIGTSGREQYF.

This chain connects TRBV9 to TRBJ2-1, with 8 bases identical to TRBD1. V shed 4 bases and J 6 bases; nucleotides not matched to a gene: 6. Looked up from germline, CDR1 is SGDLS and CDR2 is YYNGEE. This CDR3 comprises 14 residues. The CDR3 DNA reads TGTGCCAGCAGCAACAGACAGGGGTCCAATGAGCAGTTCTTC. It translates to CASSNRQGSNEQFF.

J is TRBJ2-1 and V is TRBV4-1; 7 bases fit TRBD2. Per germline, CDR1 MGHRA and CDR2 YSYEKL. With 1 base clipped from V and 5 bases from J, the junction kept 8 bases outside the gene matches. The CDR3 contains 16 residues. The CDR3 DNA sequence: TGCGCCAGCAGCCAAGGAGGCGGGAGTTCCCACAATGAGCAGTTCTTC. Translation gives CASSQGGGSSHNEQFF.

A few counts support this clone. In nucleotides, the CDR3 is TGCAGCGGATCGACAGTGAACACTGAAGCTTTCTTT. Protein sequence: CSGSTVNTEAFF. The genes are TRBV29-1 and TRBJ1-1; weak D call: TRBD1 (5 bases). CDR1 is SQVTM and CDR2 is ANQGSEA in the germline V gene. Trimming pared 7 bases from V and 0 bases from J, leaving 9 bases between. The CDR3 has 12 residues.